This T cell receptor beta chain was found in a study of CD8+CD57+ T cells in acquired aplastic anemia. Background on the study: The sorted CD4+ and CD8+ cells yielded an average about 3.5 ug of DNA. Healthy donors yielded around 11 million CD4+ cell reads on average.

The TCR beta profiling, which covered VDJ combination and CDR3 sequence, was carried out using genomic DNA as the template. TCRdb re-derived calls from the reads in MiXCR, one entry per CDR3 protein. The sample contains about 400,000 distinct CDR3 sequences, roughly 68% of which appear only once. Comments on this clonotype: Its target is unknown.

Study-wide findings and caveats: Overlap between patients and controls comprised some 31 CD8+ CDR3 sequences.

The CDR3 sequence is 15 residues long. The V end lost 6 bases, the J end lost 4 bases, and 18 bases lay between the germline ends. CDR1 ENHRY and CDR2 SYGVKD come from the germline V gene. This sequence originates from a human donor in good health, serving as a control. The genes are TRBV10-3 and TRBJ1-2, with TRBD1 as a possible D gene (6 bases). Material: sorted CD4+, CD8+, or CD8+CD57+ T cells (not recorded which) from PBMCs. CDR3 DNA: TGTGCCATCAGACTGAACAGGGAGGGCGTCTATGGCTACACCTTC. This encodes CAIRLNREGVYGYTF.